The rows below give T cell receptor beta chains drawn from one sample of a study of T cell responses to AZD1222 COVID-19 vaccine. Measured with immunoSEQ multiplex PCR; TCRdb has only the in-frame clones, and not every one. The data hold over 90,000 clones, with roughly 90% observed a single time. Specimen: peripheral blood, collected 28 days after the second AZD1222 dose. The receptors stem from an adult who received the AZD1222 COVID-19 vaccine. CDR3s include the opening cysteine and the closing phenylalanine or tryptophan. D genes are given only for firm matches. Expanded clones are given a class, and other clones once, few, many or no size at all.

J gene: TRBJ1-1
clone size: .
V gene: TRBV2
D gene: TRBD1
CDR3 protein: CASSDGDRGLSHINTEAFF
CDR3 DNA: TGTGCCAGCAGTGATGGGGACAGGGGGCTCTCTCATATCAACACTGAAGCTTTCTTT

J gene: TRBJ2-2
clone size: .
V gene: TRBV5-6
D gene: TRBD2
CDR3 protein: CASSSGGSGTGELFF
CDR3 DNA: TGTGCCAGCAGCTCCGGGGGGTCGGGCACCGGGGAGCTGTTTTTT

J gene: TRBJ2-1
clone size: .
V gene: TRBV3-1/TRBV3-2
D gene: TRBD2
CDR3 protein: CASSQGRVVSGAGGPSSYNEQFF
CDR3 DNA: TGTGCCAGCAGCCAAGGAAGGGTTGTGTCAGGAGCGGGGGGCCCAAGCTCCTACAATGAGCAGTTCTTC

J gene: TRBJ1-3
clone size: .
V gene: TRBV2
D gene: .
CDR3 protein: CASSVARSRNTIYF
CDR3 DNA: TGTGCCAGCAGTGTCGCCAGGAGCAGAAACACCATATATTTT

J gene: TRBJ2-5
clone size: .
V gene: TRBV9
D gene: .
CDR3 protein: CASSAQETQYF
CDR3 DNA: TGTGCCAGCAGCGCCCAAGAGACCCAGTACTTC

J gene: TRBJ2-2
clone size: .
V gene: TRBV5-4
D gene: .
CDR3 protein: CASSETTGFERLTGELFF
CDR3 DNA: TGTGCCAGCAGCGAGACGACCGGATTTGAAAGGCTCACCGGGGAGCTGTTTTTT

J gene: TRBJ2-5
clone size: .
V gene: TRBV24-1
D gene: TRBD2
CDR3 protein: CATSDLPSGRDQETQYF
CDR3 DNA: TGTGCCACCAGTGATTTGCCGTCCGGGAGGGACCAAGAGACCCAGTACTTC

J gene: TRBJ1-6
clone size: .
V gene: TRBV29-1
D gene: .
CDR3 protein: CSVGMGPNSPLHF
CDR3 DNA: TGCAGCGTTGGAATGGGTCCGAATTCACCCCTCCACTTT

J gene: TRBJ1-2
clone size: .
V gene: TRBV7-6
D gene: .
CDR3 protein: CASSPNGGLGGYTF
CDR3 DNA: TGTGCCAGCAGCCCCAACGGGGGGCTCGGTGGCTACACCTTC

J gene: TRBJ1-3
clone size: .
V gene: TRBV7-9
D gene: .
CDR3 protein: CASSFGQPGNTIYF
CDR3 DNA: TGTGCCAGCAGCTTCGGCCAACCTGGAAACACCATATATTTT

J gene: TRBJ2-2
clone size: .
V gene: TRBV19
D gene: TRBD1
CDR3 protein: CASSSEPGQWAPNTGELFF
CDR3 DNA: TGTGCCAGTAGTTCCGAGCCGGGACAGTGGGCTCCGAACACCGGGGAGCTGTTTTTT

J gene: TRBJ2-7
clone size: .
V gene: TRBV18
D gene: .
CDR3 protein: CASSPGGNEQYF
CDR3 DNA: TGTGCCAGCTCACCAGGGGGAAACGAGCAGTACTTC

J gene: TRBJ1-5
clone size: once
V gene: TRBV19
D gene: .
CDR3 protein: CASNRFNQPQHF
CDR3 DNA: TGTGCCAGCAACAGGTTCAATCAGCCCCAGCATTTT

J gene: TRBJ2-3
clone size: .
V gene: TRBV7-9
D gene: .
CDR3 protein: CASSFLQDSSTDTQYF
CDR3 DNA: TGTGCCAGCAGCTTTTTACAGGACTCATCCACAGATACGCAGTATTTT

J gene: TRBJ1-2
clone size: .
V gene: TRBV9
D gene: TRBD1
CDR3 protein: CASSRDSAYGYTF
CDR3 DNA: TGTGCCAGCAGTAGGGACAGTGCCTATGGCTACACCTTC

J gene: TRBJ1-2
clone size: once
V gene: TRBV9
D gene: .
CDR3 protein: CASSVGNQPYGYTF
CDR3 DNA: TGTGCCAGCAGCGTAGGAAATCAGCCTTATGGCTACACCTTC

J gene: TRBJ2-3
clone size: .
V gene: TRBV4-2
D gene: TRBD2
CDR3 protein: CASSQRGRLAGADTQYF
CDR3 DNA: TGTGCCAGCAGCCAAAGGGGAAGGCTAGCGGGGGCAGATACGCAGTATTTT

J gene: TRBJ2-1
clone size: few
V gene: TRBV4-2
D gene: TRBD1
CDR3 protein: CASSQEEARGQNEQFF
CDR3 DNA: TGTGCCAGCAGCCAAGAAGAGGCCAGGGGGCAGAATGAGCAGTTCTTC

J gene: TRBJ2-1
clone size: .
V gene: TRBV3-1/TRBV3-2
D gene: .
CDR3 protein: CASSQGLGVQFF
CDR3 DNA: TGTGCCAGCAGCCAAGGTCTAGGGGTGCAGTTCTTC

J gene: TRBJ2-3
clone size: once
V gene: TRBV19
D gene: .
CDR3 protein: CASSIEAWGRGTDTQYF
CDR3 DNA: TGTGCCAGTAGTATAGAGGCGTGGGGGCGGGGGACAGATACGCAGTATTTT

J gene: TRBJ2-7
clone size: .
V gene: TRBV2
D gene: .
CDR3 protein: CASTYGTYEQYF
CDR3 DNA: TGTGCCAGCACTTACGGTACCTACGAGCAGTACTTC

J gene: TRBJ1-3
clone size: once
V gene: TRBV5-6
D gene: TRBD1
CDR3 protein: CASRFSGGQLDFSGNTIYF
CDR3 DNA: TGTGCCAGCAGATTTTCGGGGGGACAGTTGGACTTCTCTGGAAACACCATATATTTT

J gene: TRBJ2-2
clone size: .
V gene: TRBV29-1
D gene: TRBD1
CDR3 protein: CSCRTGTNTGELFF
CDR3 DNA: TGCAGCTGTCGGACAGGAACGAACACCGGGGAGCTGTTTTTT

J gene: TRBJ2-5
clone size: .
V gene: TRBV20-1
D gene: .
CDR3 protein: CSAGPRETQYF
CDR3 DNA: TGCAGTGCTGGACCCAGAGAGACCCAGTACTTC

J gene: TRBJ1-5
clone size: .
V gene: TRBV6-1
D gene: TRBD1
CDR3 protein: CASSEVRGQGGNQPQHF
CDR3 DNA: TGTGCCAGCAGTGAAGTCAGGGGGCAAGGCGGCAATCAGCCCCAGCATTTT

J gene: TRBJ2-7
clone size: .
V gene: TRBV5-6
D gene: .
CDR3 protein: CASSYVYLRSEEQYF
CDR3 DNA: TGTGCCAGCAGCTACGTCTACCTACGCTCGGAAGAGCAGTACTTC

J gene: TRBJ1-5
clone size: .
V gene: TRBV27
D gene: TRBD1
CDR3 protein: CASRQGAYQPQHF
CDR3 DNA: TGTGCCAGCAGACAGGGGGCTTACCAGCCCCAGCATTTT

J gene: TRBJ2-3
clone size: .
V gene: TRBV28
D gene: TRBD1
CDR3 protein: CASSTSGWTGGGTDTQYF
CDR3 DNA: TGTGCCAGCAGTACATCGGGTTGGACAGGGGGCGGGACAGATACGCAGTATTTT

J gene: TRBJ1-1
clone size: .
V gene: TRBV6-1
D gene: .
CDR3 protein: CASSEETGVYEAFF
CDR3 DNA: TGTGCCAGCAGTGAAGAGACAGGAGTCTATGAAGCTTTCTTT

J gene: TRBJ1-5
clone size: .
V gene: TRBV15
D gene: .
CDR3 protein: CATSRVRYQPQHF
CDR3 DNA: TGTGCCACCAGCAGAGTACGGTATCAGCCCCAGCATTTT

J gene: TRBJ2-7
clone size: once
V gene: TRBV18
D gene: TRBD1
CDR3 protein: CASSGGTGIYEQYF
CDR3 DNA: TGTGCCAGCTCTGGCGGGACAGGGATCTACGAGCAGTACTTC

J gene: TRBJ1-4
clone size: once
V gene: TRBV6-1
D gene: .
CDR3 protein: CASSEPLRVLNEKLFF
CDR3 DNA: TGTGCCAGCAGTGAACCCCTCAGGGTACTTAATGAAAAACTGTTTTTT

J gene: TRBJ1-2
clone size: .
V gene: TRBV28
D gene: .
CDR3 protein: CASSTPGGRSYTF
CDR3 DNA: TGTGCCAGCAGTACCCCGGGGGGCCGGAGCTACACCTTC

J gene: TRBJ1-1
clone size: .
V gene: TRBV11-3
D gene: .
CDR3 protein: CASSIGTENTEAFF
CDR3 DNA: TGTGCCAGCAGCATCGGGACGGAGAACACTGAAGCTTTCTTT

J gene: TRBJ2-7
clone size: .
V gene: TRBV18
D gene: .
CDR3 protein: CASSPGRLGPEQYF
CDR3 DNA: TGTGCCAGCTCACCGGGAAGGTTAGGTCCCGAGCAGTACTTC

J gene: TRBJ1-5
clone size: .
V gene: TRBV7-9
D gene: .
CDR3 protein: CASSLDGSNQPQHF
CDR3 DNA: TGTGCCAGCAGCTTAGATGGATCCAATCAGCCCCAGCATTTT

J gene: TRBJ2-1
clone size: .
V gene: TRBV9
D gene: .
CDR3 protein: CASSVDLQGGDEQFF
CDR3 DNA: TGTGCCAGCAGCGTCGACCTACAGGGAGGCGATGAGCAGTTCTTC

J gene: TRBJ2-5
clone size: .
V gene: TRBV19
D gene: .
CDR3 protein: CASSIDLGETQYF
CDR3 DNA: TGTGCCAGTAGTATAGATCTGGGCGAGACCCAGTACTTC

J gene: TRBJ1-6
clone size: .
V gene: TRBV5-6
D gene: TRBD1
CDR3 protein: CASSLGQGSNYNSPLHF
CDR3 DNA: TGTGCCAGCAGCTTGGGACAGGGCTCTAACTATAATTCACCCCTCCACTTT

J gene: TRBJ2-7
clone size: .
V gene: TRBV12-3/TRBV12-4
D gene: .
CDR3 protein: CASTLRGIGEQYF
CDR3 DNA: TGTGCCAGCACCTTGAGGGGGATTGGCGAGCAGTACTTC

J gene: TRBJ1-1
clone size: .
V gene: TRBV10-2
D gene: .
CDR3 protein: CASSDYREAFF
CDR3 DNA: TGCGCCAGCAGTGATTACAGGGAAGCTTTCTTT

J gene: TRBJ2-7
clone size: .
V gene: TRBV2
D gene: .
CDR3 protein: CASSGLVGTYEQYF
CDR3 DNA: TGTGCCAGCAGTGGCCTGGTGGGGACCTACGAGCAGTACTTC

J gene: TRBJ1-5
clone size: .
V gene: TRBV24-1
D gene: TRBD1
CDR3 protein: CATSDPFRQGVYQPQHF
CDR3 DNA: TGTGCCACCAGTGATCCCTTCCGACAGGGTGTGTATCAGCCCCAGCATTTT

J gene: TRBJ2-7
clone size: .
V gene: TRBV11-2
D gene: .
CDR3 protein: CASSQGTGSYEQYF
CDR3 DNA: TGTGCCAGCAGCCAGGGGACTGGTTCCTACGAGCAGTACTTC